This T cell receptor (beta chain) was sequenced in a study of T cell responses to AZD1222 COVID-19 vaccine. About the research overall: Pooling of second doses given at about 4 or about 12 weeks was done. Study outcomes and limitations: Increased Spike-specific TCR breadth and depth were observed after two AZD1222 doses. Samples come after the peak T cell response, not at day 14. Most donors were white British and more were female, and clonal diversity was possibly underestimated.

Measured with immunoSEQ multiplex PCR; TCRdb has only the in-frame clones, and not every one. The sample has tens of thousands of clones; around 92% are singletons. On this clone itself: What it binds is not known.

This CDR3 spans 15 amino acids. Germline V lookup: CDR1 SGHAT, CDR2 FQNNGV. The junction had 4 bases not matched to a gene; V was cut back by 0 bases and J by 3 bases. The source is an adult in good health. The chain is built from TRBV11-2 and TRBJ1-2; 7 bases agree with TRBD1. The sample here was peripheral blood, taken on day 0 of AZD1222 vaccination. The CDR3 nucleotides are TGTGCCAGCAGCTTAGATACAGGGGTTGACTATGGCTACACCTTC. Residues: CASSLDTGVDYGYTF.